This T cell receptor (beta chain) came from a study of cytomegalovirus exposure and HLA in healthy donors (dated by TCRdb to about 2017). At the level of the whole study: The 666 repertoires of the first cohort and the 120 or so validation repertoires were produced on the same platform, according to a later analysis. The study was designed to test whether signatures of past pathogen exposure could be identified by cataloging public T cell receptors. A separate validation cohort of about 110 different subjects was used in addition to the roughly 720-subject first cohort. High-throughput TCR immunosequencing, statistical association of individual TCRs with disease status, and machine learning were combined to predict cytomegalovirus infection status.

The CDR3 runs 15 residues from the cysteine to the phenylalanine. The sequence is cut down to CDR3 DNA, 45 bases in frame from base 1. The donors were included in the validation cohort of 120 subjects, a group kept apart from the roughly 700-subject first cohort. As for this clone: The antigen this receptor binds is unknown. The record has no base qualities; no much larger clone is one base away.

Library generation was performed with the immunoSEQ multiplex PCR assay. Regarding the original processing steps: To diagnose cytomegalovirus status from the catalog of TCR beta chain sequences, a statistical classification framework was built. This immuneACCESS table, as held by TCRdb, lists in-frame sequences with V and J called but not all clones. Of the missing ones, under half trace to an unresolved V gene in checked studies; the others have no known cause. V and J calls and clone size are given by that table; D and trimming were obtained from the DNA. Here the sample has 120,000 to 150,000 clones; about nine tenths occur a single time. Of the sample, less than 5.5% is held by the ten largest clones. Study-wide findings and limitations: The authors suggested that the approach could potentially be generalized to other disease states and immunological phenotypes. The study gave a list of about 160 TCR beta chains associated with cytomegalovirus. Most TCR sequences were observed very rarely across donors, whereas some public TCRs were present in many individuals. Cytomegalovirus status was reported to be diagnosed by the classifier with high specificity and sensitivity in both the original and validation cohorts. In vitro tests confirmed that a few of the cytomegalovirus-associated TCR beta chains recognize cytomegalovirus antigens. In a later analysis, TCRs clustered in the first cohort were found to also tend to co-occur in the 110 or so validation repertoires, with 90% to 95% of cluster scores above 0. The validation cohort had no HLA typing available for a later analysis, so co-occurrence within that cohort was assessed over all 120 or so repertoires.

The sequence derives from a man between 18 and 35 years old in good health and CMV-seropositive. Sequencing was done on a sample of PBMCs. Recombination joined TRBV21-1 with TRBJ1-6. TRBV21-1 constitutes a pseudogene. The CDR3 region: CASSNEGTGNSPLHF. The DNA sequence is given as TGTGCCAGCAGCAATGAGGGGACTGGTAATTCACCCCTCCACTTT.